This is a list of T cell receptor beta chains from one sample in a study of blood T cell repertoires in COVID-19. Sequencing used immunoSEQ multiplex PCR; TCRdb keeps in-frame clones, though not all of them. The sample includes about 200,000 clones, roughly 90% of them seen just once. Sequencing was done on a sample of peripheral blood. The receptors shown here come from a woman between 50 and 59 years old with acute or convalescent COVID-19. CDR3s include the opening cysteine and the closing phenylalanine or tryptophan. D genes are given only for firm matches. Clone sizes are given selectively: once, few, many, or a class where the clone is expanded.

-,TRBV19,TRBJ1-5,TRBD1,CASSATGGNQPQHF,TGTGCCAGTAGTGCCACAGGGGGGAATCAGCCCCAGCATTTT
-,TRBV12-3/TRBV12-4,TRBJ2-1,-,CASSLLVNEQFF,TGTGCCAGCAGTCTCCTAGTCAATGAGCAGTTCTTC
-,TRBV5-1,TRBJ2-3,TRBD2,CATRGAPTDTQYF,TGCGCCACGCGGGGGGCCCCAACAGATACGCAGTATTTT
-,TRBV5-4,TRBJ1-1,-,CASSGGMNTEAFF,TGTGCCAGCAGCGGCGGTATGAACACTGAAGCTTTCTTT
-,TRBV28,TRBJ2-7,-,CASSFPTTGHSYEQYF,TGTGCCAGCAGTTTTCCCACGACAGGCCACTCCTACGAGCAGTACTTC
-,TRBV10-1,TRBJ2-2,-,CASSGTGKANTGELFF,TGCGCCAGCAGTGGCACAGGGAAGGCGAACACCGGGGAGCTGTTTTTT
-,TRBV5-1,TRBJ2-5,-,CASSPKTETQYF,TGCGCCAGCAGCCCTAAAACGGAGACCCAGTACTTC
-,TRBV27,TRBJ2-1,TRBD2,CASSTTSGGGNEQFF,TGTGCCAGCAGTACCACTAGCGGGGGGGGGAATGAGCAGTTCTTC
-,TRBV11-3,TRBJ1-2,-,CASSPGRVSGYTF,TGTGCCAGCAGCCCCGGCAGGGTAAGCGGCTACACCTTC
-,TRBV7-2,TRBJ1-2,-,CASRAGFRQTGYTF,TGTGCCAGCAGAGCCGGGTTTAGACAGACTGGCTACACCTTC
-,TRBV5-6,TRBJ1-4,TRBD1,CASSLTGQGGEKLFF,TGTGCCAGCAGCTTGACTGGACAGGGTGGAGAAAAACTGTTTTTT
-,TRBV11-2,TRBJ2-3,TRBD1,CASSPLGWGQRLTDTQYF,TGTGCCAGCAGCCCTCTAGGTTGGGGACAGAGACTCACAGATACGCAGTATTTT
-,TRBV5-1,TRBJ2-5,-,CASRMSRVEETQYF,TGCGCCAGCAGAATGTCGCGAGTCGAAGAGACCCAGTACTTC
-,TRBV2,TRBJ1-3,-,CASSENHPGSGNTIYF,TGTGCCAGCAGTGAAAACCATCCGGGTTCGGGAAACACCATATATTTT
-,TRBV7-2,TRBJ1-3,-,CASSPSSTGSSGNTIYF,TGTGCCAGCAGCCCCTCGTCCACGGGGAGCTCTGGAAACACCATATATTTT
-,TRBV19,TRBJ1-2,TRBD1,CASSGAGGNGYTF,TGTGCCAGTAGTGGGGCAGGGGGTAATGGCTACACCTTC
-,TRBV5-1,TRBJ2-1,-,CASSPAGSGFYNEQFF,TGCGCCAGCAGCCCGGCGGGGAGCGGGTTCTACAATGAGCAGTTCTTC
-,TRBV7-2,TRBJ2-3,-,CAAGQGGSDTQYF,TGTGCCGCGGGGCAGGGGGGTTCCGATACGCAGTATTTT
-,TRBV11-3,TRBJ1-1,-,CACSPWSGGTEAFF,TGTGCTTGCTCACCTTGGTCGGGAGGCACTGAAGCTTTCTTT
-,TRBV5-1,TRBJ2-7,-,CASSLYSYEQYF,TGCGCCAGCAGCTTGTATTCCTACGAGCAGTACTTC
-,TRBV9,TRBJ1-2,TRBD1,CASSTFTGGVNYGYTF,TGTGCCAGCAGCACTTTCACAGGGGGAGTCAACTATGGCTACACCTTC
-,TRBV7-8,TRBJ2-2,-,CASSPRSLPGELFF,TGTGCCAGCAGCCCGAGGTCTTTGCCCGGGGAGCTGTTTTTT
-,TRBV5-1,TRBJ1-6,-,CASSLAGPGDSPLHF,TGCGCCAGCAGCTTGGCCGGCCCGGGGGATTCACCCCTCCACTTT
-,TRBV12-3/TRBV12-4,TRBJ2-5,-,CASSLRETQYF,TGTGCCAGCAGTCTCCGGGAGACCCAGTACTTC
-,TRBV7-8,TRBJ2-1,-,CASSFVLNYNEQFF,TGTGCCAGCAGCTTCGTACTCAACTACAATGAGCAGTTCTTC
-,TRBV6-5,TRBJ2-2,-,CASWGGPGELFF,TGTGCCAGTTGGGGGGGGCCCGGGGAGCTGTTTTTT
-,TRBV9,TRBJ2-5,-,CASSVEARRETQYF,TGTGCCAGCAGCGTAGAGGCTAGACGGGAGACCCAGTACTTC
-,TRBV6-4,TRBJ2-1,TRBD1,CASTTGQGGYNEQFF,TGTGCCAGCACCACCGGACAGGGTGGGTACAATGAGCAGTTCTTC
-,TRBV10-2,TRBJ2-2,-,CASRPGEAITGELFF,TGCGCCAGCCGACCAGGGGAAGCGATCACCGGGGAGCTGTTTTTT
-,TRBV9,TRBJ2-5,TRBD2,CASSNSKAGGTTQYF,TGTGCCAGCAGTAATTCGAAAGCGGGGGGAACGACCCAGTACTTC
-,TRBV7-2,TRBJ2-2,-,CASSLVWAGYTGELFF,TGTGCCAGCAGCTTAGTCTGGGCGGGCTACACCGGGGAGCTGTTTTTT
-,TRBV30,TRBJ1-1,-,CAWSVGITEAFF,TGTGCCTGGAGTGTCGGTATCACTGAAGCTTTCTTT
-,TRBV3-1/TRBV3-2,TRBJ1-2,TRBD1,CASSPTFGQGSYGYTF,TGTGCCAGCAGCCCAACTTTCGGACAGGGTTCCTATGGCTACACCTTC
-,TRBV6-5,TRBJ1-2,TRBD1,CASSYVQGGYTF,TGTGCCAGCAGCTATGTACAGGGGGGCTACACCTTC
once,TRBV6-6,TRBJ2-7,TRBD1,CASGKQGGYEQYF,TGTGCCAGCGGAAAACAGGGGGGCTACGAGCAGTACTTC
-,TRBV10-3,TRBJ1-1,TRBD1,CAISSSGTVNTEAFF,TGTGCCATCAGTTCCTCCGGGACAGTGAACACTGAAGCTTTCTTT
-,TRBV11-3,TRBJ1-2,-,CASSTGPEGGYTF,TGTGCCAGCAGCACAGGCCCGGAGGGAGGCTACACCTTC
-,TRBV12-3/TRBV12-4,TRBJ1-1,TRBD1,CASSDWTGGKAFF,TGTGCCAGCAGTGACTGGACAGGGGGCAAAGCTTTCTTT
once,TRBV24-1,TRBJ2-3,TRBD2,CATGGSGPYSTDTQYF,TGTGCCACGGGGGGTAGCGGGCCCTACAGCACAGATACGCAGTATTTT
-,TRBV19,TRBJ2-5,TRBD1,CASSIERGTGGEETQYF,TGTGCCAGTAGTATAGAGAGGGGGACAGGGGGCGAAGAGACCCAGTACTTC
-,TRBV5-5,TRBJ1-2,TRBD1,CASSLTGGSYGYTF,TGTGCCAGCAGCTTAACAGGGGGCTCCTATGGCTACACCTTC
-,TRBV21-1,TRBJ2-1,-,CASSKAHRRGLPYNEQFF,TGTGCCAGCAGCAAAGCGCATCGGCGGGGGCTGCCCTACAATGAGCAGTTCTTC
-,TRBV18,TRBJ1-2,-,CASSPGANYGYTF,TGTGCCAGCTCACCAGGGGCGAACTATGGCTACACCTTC
-,TRBV30,TRBJ1-3,-,CAWSEGWGNTIYF,TGTGCCTGGAGTGAGGGGTGGGGAAACACCATATATTTT
-,TRBV27,TRBJ1-2,-,CASSLGAGGADGYTF,TGTGCCAGCAGTTTAGGGGCCGGGGGGGCTGATGGCTACACCTTC
-,TRBV10-3,TRBJ1-1,-,CAISESAGAFF,TGTGCCATCAGTGAGTCCGCGGGAGCTTTCTTT
-,TRBV28,TRBJ1-5,TRBD1,CASSFDRGNQPQHF,TGTGCCAGCAGTTTTGACAGGGGCAATCAGCCCCAGCATTTT
-,TRBV5-1,TRBJ2-7,-,CASSWTGGEQYF,TGCGCCAGCAGCTGGACCGGGGGCGAGCAGTACTTC
-,TRBV4-2,TRBJ2-1,-,CASRQHETTEVGEQFF,TGTGCCAGCAGGCAACATGAGACTACCGAAGTGGGTGAGCAGTTCTTC
-,TRBV5-5,TRBJ1-5,-,CASSLDTYQPQHF,TGTGCCAGCAGCTTGGACACGTATCAGCCCCAGCATTTT
once,TRBV19,TRBJ2-7,-,CASRGAGAFYEQYF,TGCGCCAGTCGGGGGGCGGGGGCATTTTACGAGCAGTACTTC
once,TRBV19,TRBJ1-5,-,CASRREMSNQPQHF,TGTGCCAGTAGACGGGAAATGAGCAATCAGCCCCAGCATTTT
-,TRBV20-1,TRBJ1-5,-,CSASKGAFNQPQHF,TGCAGTGCTAGTAAAGGGGCTTTCAATCAGCCCCAGCATTTT
-,TRBV5-1,TRBJ2-3,TRBD2,CASSLVGRAGGQYF,TGCGCCAGCAGCTTGGTTGGGCGGGCGGGGGGGCAGTATTTT
-,TRBV15,TRBJ1-1,-,CATSAGVGRTEAFF,TGTGCCACCAGCGCGGGGGTGGGTAGGACTGAAGCTTTCTTT